Below, 24 T cell receptor beta chains from the same sample are listed, as sequenced in a study of human T cells and chemical hapten exposure. TCRdb re-analysed the 5' RACE reads in MiXCR, keeping a single row per CDR3 protein. The sample lists 100,000 to 120,000 distinct CDR3 sequences; approximately 19% were seen once. It was from unfractionated whole blood that total RNA was extracted. These receptors all stem from a human donor in good health.

This clonotype was observed a handful of times. The chain couples TRBV5-1 to TRBJ1-1; possibly TRBD1 for D (6 bases). V was clipped by 0 bases and J by 6 bases, with 12 bases between them. The CDR3 consists of 14 residues. From germline, CDR1 is SGHRS and CDR2 YFSETQ. CDR3 region: CASSLDRVESEAFF. CDR3 nucleotides: TGCGCCAGCAGCTTGGACAGGGTCGAATCTGAAGCTTTCTTT.

The chain has TRBV9 and TRBJ2-6; D possibly corresponds to TRBD2 (5 bases). The CDR3 sequence is 20 residues long. Trimming removed 3 bases at V and 0 bases at J, with 22 bases between. The germline gives CDR1 SGDLS, CDR2 YYNGEE. The CDR3 DNA follows: TGTGCCAGCAGCGGCCGTTCGGGGTGGCGCCGAGACTCTGGGGCCAACGTCCTGACTTTC. Its protein product is CASSGRSGWRRDSGANVLTF.

V usage is TRBV7-2 and J usage is TRBJ1-6; D may be TRBD1 (6 bases). CDR1 and CDR2 from the germline V gene are SGHTA and FQGNSA. The ends were cut back, 3 bases at V and 0 bases at J, with 15 bases in the middle. CDR3 size: 18 residues. The CDR3 region is CASSLAGHLSSYNSPLHF. The CDR3 DNA sequence: TGTGCCAGCAGCTTGGCGGGACATCTGAGCTCCTATAATTCACCCCTCCACTTT. The complete variable domain, with remaining parts taken from reference TRBV7-2 and TRBJ1-6, reads GAGVSQSPSNKVTEKGKDVELRCDPISGHTALYWYRQSLGQGLEFLIYFQGNSAPDKSGLPSDRFSAERTGGSVSTLTIQRTQQEDSAVYLCASSLAGHLSSYNSPLHFGNGTRLTVT.

This sequence joins TRBV5-1 and TRBJ2-7; D perhaps matches TRBD1 (6 bases). The V end was cut by 0 bases, the J end by 1 base, with 11 bases between. Germline V lookup: CDR1 SGHRS, CDR2 YFSETQ. This CDR3 spans 15 amino acids. The CDR3 DNA sequence: TGCGCCAGCAGCTTGGTCGACGACAGGTCCTACGAGCAGTACTTC. As protein: CASSLVDDRSYEQYF.

A few counts support this clonotype. This chain links TRBV7-3 with TRBJ1-1; no clear D. The V and J ends lost 0 bases and 5 bases respectively, with 7 bases between them. CDR3 length equals 13 residues. Germline loops: CDR1 SGHTA, CDR2 FQGTGA. The CDR3: CASSLTMGTEAFF. CDR3 coding DNA: TGTGCCAGCAGCTTAACGATGGGGACTGAAGCTTTCTTT.

The CDR3 is CASSQDSRGSSQPQHF. The CDR3, as DNA: TGTGCCAGCAGCCAAGACTCCAGGGGATCTAGTCAGCCCCAGCATTTT. V is TRBV3-1 and J is TRBJ1-5, with D maybe TRBD1 (6 bases). Deletions cut 0 bases from V and 6 bases from J, with 15 bases between. The CDR3 loop spans 16 amino acids. Germline CDR1 reads LGHDT; CDR2 reads YNNKEL (reference sequence). Complete variable domain (other parts from reference TRBV3-1 and TRBJ1-5): DTAVSQTPKYLVTQMGNDKSIKCEQNLGHDTMYWYKQDSKKFLKIMFSYNNKELIINETVPNRFSPKSPDKAHLNLHINSLELGDSAVYFCASSQDSRGSSQPQHFGDGTRLSIL.

The chain uses TRBV12-3 or TRBV12-4 and TRBJ2-3; D remains ambiguous. V gave up 5 bases and J gave up 7 bases, with 7 bases separating them. This CDR3 region has 11 residues. The DNA for the CDR3 is TGTGCCAGCAGTGGCCAAAATACGCAGTATTTT. It codes for CASSGQNTQYF.

The chain combines TRBV10-2 with TRBJ2-2; possibly TRBD2 for D (5 bases). The V end lost 3 bases, the J end lost 3 bases, and 14 bases lay between the germline ends. CDR3 length equals 16 residues. The germline V gene encodes CDR1 WSHSY and CDR2 SAAADI. CDR3 protein: CASSDSRPGDTGELFF. CDR3 in DNA: TGCGCCAGCAGTGACTCCAGACCCGGGGACACCGGGGAGCTGTTTTTT.

The V and J genes are TRBV5-1 and TRBJ1-5; D remains ambiguous. V gave up 4 bases and J gave up 7 bases, with 15 bases separating them. Germline V gene sequence: CDR1 SGHRS, CDR2 YFSETQ. This CDR3 has 14 residues. The DNA for the CDR3 is TGCGCCAGCAGCCTTGGAGAGGGCTTCCAGCCCCAGCATTTT. This translates into CASSLGEGFQPQHF.

This clonotype was seen once. CDR3 DNA: TGCAGTGCTAGTGGAGCTAGCGGGAGCTCCTACGAGCAGTACTTC. Translation: CSASGASGSSYEQYF. The chain combines TRBV20-1 with TRBJ2-7; 10 nucleotides match TRBD2. The CDR3 is made up of 15 amino acids. V was clipped by 3 bases and J by 0 bases; unmatched bases: 5. Germline V lookup: CDR1 DFQATT, CDR2 SNEGSKA (reference sequence).

This clonotype appeared many times. The chain recombines TRBV21-1 with TRBJ1-1. TRBV21-1 is deemed a pseudogene. CDR3 length: 13 residues. CDR3 coding DNA: TGTGCCAGCAGCAAAGGTGACGGGACTGAAGCTTTCTTT. Protein: CASSKGDGTEAFF.

The chain recombines TRBV7-9 with TRBJ1-2; 9 bases align to TRBD1. V shed 5 bases, J shed 5 bases, and the junction held 9 bases outside the gene matches. The CDR3 loop spans 15 amino acids. Looked up from germline, CDR1 is SEHNR and CDR2 is FQNEAQ (reference sequence). CDR3 region: CASSPPTTGGYGYTF. The CDR3 region has the DNA TGTGCCAGCAGCCCGCCTACGACAGGGGGGTATGGCTACACCTTC.

This clonotype appeared many times. V usage is TRBV5-1 and J usage is TRBJ2-7; perhaps TRBD1 as D (5 bases). V shed 1 base and J shed 2 bases, with 10 bases lying between them. The CDR3 has 14 residues. Per germline, CDR1 SGHRS and CDR2 YFSETQ. CDR3 nucleotides: TGCGCCAGCAGCTTGACAGGTCTACCCTACGAGCAGTACTTC. Residues: CASSLTGLPYEQYF.

This clonotype was detected ten times or more. A read error may account for a junction end that differs from germline. The chain combines TRBV4-1 with TRBJ2-3; 8 bases map to TRBD2. The CDR3 runs to 16 residues. The germline V gene has CDR1 MGHRA and CDR2 YSYEKL. The CDR3 here is CASSQVGRTSIDTQYF. The CDR3 region has the DNA TGCGCCAGCAGCCAAGTAGGACGGACTAGCATAGATACGCAGTATTTT.

V is TRBV10-3 and J is TRBJ2-3; TRBD2 aligns across 8 bases. The CDR3 has 13 amino acids. CDR1 ENHRY and CDR2 SYGVKD come from the germline V gene. V was pared by 6 bases and J by 6 bases, with 5 bases of the junction left unmatched. The CDR3 sequence is CAIRGTSGDTQYF. The CDR3 DNA reads as TGTGCCATCAGGGGGACTAGTGGGGATACGCAGTATTTT.

This chain links TRBV4-1 with TRBJ2-7; possibly TRBD1 or TRBD2 for D (7 bases each). With 4 bases removed from V and 2 bases from J, the gap between germline ends came to 18 bases. The CDR3 spans 16 residues. Germline CDR1 and CDR2: MGHRA and YSYEKL. The CDR3 sequence is CASSPPGGVLAYEQYF. The CDR3 nucleotides are TGCGCCAGCAGCCCGCCAGGGGGGGTCCTCGCCTACGAGCAGTACTTC.

The rearrangement joins TRBV12-3 or TRBV12-4 to TRBJ1-6; D not resolved. Deletions cut 1 base from V and 10 bases from J, with 11 bases between. The length of the CDR3 is 14 residues. The CDR3 coding sequence is TGTGCCAGCAGTTTAGTGGAGGGAGAGTCACCCCTCCACTTT. Protein sequence: CASSLVEGESPLHF.

J is TRBJ1-4 and V is TRBV5-1, with 8 bases identical to TRBD1. V lost 4 bases, J lost 10 bases, and 9 bases stayed unmatched. The germline V gene encodes CDR1 SGHRS and CDR2 YFSETQ. This CDR3 has 14 residues. DNA for the CDR3: TGCGCCAGCAGCCCGGACAGGGAGGAGGGAAAACTGTTTTTT. Protein product: CASSPDREEGKLFF.

The rearrangement joins TRBV27 to TRBJ1-2, with D hard to call. Per the germline V gene, CDR1 is MNHEY and CDR2 is SMNVEV (reference sequence). This CDR3 has 14 residues. Trimming shortened V by 5 bases and J by 6 bases, and 16 bases separated the two germline ends. For the CDR3, the DNA is TGTGCCAGCAGTCTCTCAAGGCCGGGAAATGGCTACACCTTC. Translation gives CASSLSRPGNGYTF.

This rearrangement joins TRBV7-6 to TRBJ1-1; perhaps TRBD1 as D (6 bases). Trimming cost V 1 base and J 8 bases, with 11 bases left between them. The germline V gene has CDR1 SGHVS and CDR2 FNYEAQ. The CDR3 is made up of 13 amino acids. The CDR3 DNA follows: TGTGCCAGCAGCTTAGGAGCAGGGACAGAAGCTTTCTTT. Translation gives CASSLGAGTEAFF.

V is TRBV3-1 and J is TRBJ1-1; no reliable D call. This CDR3 contains 15 residues. From germline, CDR1 is LGHDT and CDR2 YNNKEL (reference sequence). The ends were cut back, 0 bases at V and 1 base at J, with 9 bases in the middle. The CDR3, as DNA: TGTGCCAGCAGCCAAGAAGCTAGCGGGAACACTGAAGCTTTCTTT. The encoded protein is CASSQEASGNTEAFF.

The chain recombines TRBV12-3 or TRBV12-4 with TRBJ2-3; TRBD2 agrees at 7 bases. Losses at the gene ends were 3 bases for V and 4 bases for J; bases not matched to a gene: 13. This CDR3 contains 17 residues. The CDR3 region is CASSFRSGRERADTQYF. CDR3 coding DNA: TGTGCCAGCAGTTTTCGTTCGGGGCGGGAGAGGGCAGATACGCAGTATTTT.

The chain is built from TRBV6-5 and TRBJ2-7; 9 bases match TRBD1. The trim removed 0 bases at V and 6 bases at J, leaving 6 bases unmatched. Per germline, CDR1 MNHEY and CDR2 SVGAGI. The CDR3 is 15 residues long. CDR3 amino acids: CASSYSGQGSPEQYF. CDR3 DNA sequence: TGTGCCAGCAGTTACTCGGGACAGGGATCGCCCGAGCAGTACTTC.

The chain links TRBV6-5 to TRBJ1-5, with D possibly TRBD1 on 5 matching bases. The V gene lost 5 bases and the J gene lost 0 bases, with 14 bases spanning the gap. The CDR3 runs to 16 residues. Per the germline V gene, CDR1 is MNHEY and CDR2 is SVGAGI. The CDR3 DNA reads TGTGCCAGCAGTAGAGGACACTCCTATAGCAATCAGCCCCAGCATTTT. This codes for CASSRGHSYSNQPQHF.